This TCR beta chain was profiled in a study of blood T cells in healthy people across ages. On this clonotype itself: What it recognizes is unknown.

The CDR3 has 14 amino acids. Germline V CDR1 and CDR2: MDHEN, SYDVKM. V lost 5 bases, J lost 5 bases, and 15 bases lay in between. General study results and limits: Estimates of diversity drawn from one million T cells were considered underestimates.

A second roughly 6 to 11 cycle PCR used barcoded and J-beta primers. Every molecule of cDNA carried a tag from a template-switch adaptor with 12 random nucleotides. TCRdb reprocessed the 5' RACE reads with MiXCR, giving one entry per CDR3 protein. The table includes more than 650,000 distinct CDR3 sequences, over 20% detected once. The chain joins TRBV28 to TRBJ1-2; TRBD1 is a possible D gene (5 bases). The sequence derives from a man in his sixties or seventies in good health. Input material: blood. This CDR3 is CASSAPGVGYGYTF. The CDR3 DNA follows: TGTGCCAGCAGTGCCCCGGGGGTGGGGTATGGCTACACCTTC.